A single sample is the source of the 13 T cell receptor beta chains below, sequenced in a study of blood T cell repertoires in COVID-19. Only in-frame clones appear in the TCRdb table, and some are missing; sequencing was by immunoSEQ multiplex PCR. The data contain 200,000 to 250,000 clones, roughly four fifths of them seen just once; the ten biggest clones take up about 8.3%. The sample taken for sequencing was peripheral blood. Source of these receptors: a woman of 80 years or more with COVID-19, enrolled during active disease.

The chain couples TRBV3-1 (or the pseudogene TRBV3-2) to TRBJ2-7; 10 nucleotides line up with TRBD1. The CDR3 is 15 residues long. The V segment lost 5 bases and the J segment 0 bases; nucleotides outside the gene matches: 4. Germline-derived CDR1 and CDR2 are LGHDT and YNNKEL (reference sequence). The CDR3 sequence: CASSVGQGFSYEQYF. Written as DNA, the CDR3 is TGTGCCAGCAGCGTGGGACAGGGGTTCTCCTACGAGCAGTACTTC.

CDR3 DNA: TGTGCCAGCGGCGGGGGTAGGGCCCAAGAGACCCAGTACTTC. Protein product: CASGGGRAQETQYF. The chain links TRBV6-5 to TRBJ2-5; 7 nucleotides align to TRBD2. This CDR3 is 14 amino acids long. Germline V CDR1 and CDR2: MNHEY, SVGAGI. V dropped 8 bases and J dropped 1; count of bases not matched to a gene: 7.

This clone was detected a few times. The chain is built from TRBV5-1 and TRBJ1-4; TRBD1 matches 7 bases. Trimming took 3 bases from V and 13 from J; bases not matched to a gene: 9. The germline CDR1 and CDR2 sequences are SGHRS and YFSETQ. The length of the CDR3 is 13 residues. CDR3 residues: CASSSEGATALFF. The DNA of the CDR3 is TGCGCCAGCAGCTCAGAGGGGGCCACAGCACTGTTTTTT.

This clone was seen a single time. The genes are TRBV5-6 and TRBJ2-5; 14 positions match TRBD2. V gave up 3 bases and J gave up 4 bases; unmatched junction bases: 14. This CDR3 region has 19 residues. CDR1 is SGHDT and CDR2 is YYEEEE in the germline V gene. CDR3 amino acids: CASSYPGTSGSLSRETQYF. As DNA, the CDR3 is TGTGCCAGCAGCTATCCGGGGACTAGCGGGAGTCTAAGTCGAGAGACCCAGTACTTC.

The J gene is TRBJ1-3, the V gene TRBV5-4; D is possibly TRBD1 (5 bases). Looked up from germline, CDR1 is SGHNT and CDR2 is YYREEE (reference sequence). The CDR3 runs to 16 residues. Trimming stripped 4 bases from V and 0 bases from J, with 14 bases between. CDR3 nucleotides: TGTGCCAGCAGCGCGGGGGGGAGGAACTCTGGAAACACCATATATTTT. Its translation: CASSAGGRNSGNTIYF.

This chain connects TRBV7-3 to TRBJ2-1, with a tentative D call TRBD2 (6 bases). Per germline, CDR1 SGHTA and CDR2 FQGTGA. The V end was cut by 5 bases, the J end by 7 bases, with 15 bases between. The CDR3 sequence is 14 residues long. CDR3 DNA sequence: TGTGCCAGCAGCCAATACGGGGCGGGGAATGAGCAGTTCTTC. Its translation is CASSQYGAGNEQFF.

The chain couples TRBV6-5 to TRBJ2-7; TRBD1 agrees at 8 bases. V dropped 11 bases and J dropped 3; count of bases not matched to a gene: 3. CDR1 is MNHEY and CDR2 is SVGAGI in the germline V gene. The CDR3 length is 11 residues. The CDR3 region has the DNA TGTGCCGGACAGGGTAGCTACGAGCAGTACTTC. The encoded protein is CAGQGSYEQYF.

The rearrangement uses TRBV3-1 (or the pseudogene TRBV3-2) and TRBJ2-1, with D perhaps matching TRBD2 (6 bases). This CDR3 is 15 amino acids long. Germline V CDR1 and CDR2: LGHDT, YNNKEL (reference sequence). Between the trimmed V and J ends, which lost 0 bases and 7 bases, there was a span of 13 bases. The CDR3 spells CASSQDGGTLNEQFF. The CDR3 nucleotides are TGTGCCAGCAGCCAAGATGGCGGGACTCTTAATGAGCAGTTCTTC.

The genes are TRBV7-2 and TRBJ2-1, with D possibly being TRBD1 (5 bases). The CDR3 sequence is 13 residues long. The V end lost 4 bases, the J end lost 8 bases, and 12 bases lay between the germline ends. Germline CDR1 reads SGHTA; CDR2 reads FQGNSA. Here the CDR3 reads CASSSLRVYEQFF. CDR3 nucleotide sequence: TGTGCCAGCAGCTCCCTCAGGGTATATGAGCAGTTCTTC.

The CDR3 nucleotides are TGTGCCAGCAGTCGAAACAGGGGGGCGGGGACCCAGTACTTC. Protein product: CASSRNRGAGTQYF. The chain uses TRBV28 and TRBJ2-5; TRBD1 matches at 8 bases. The V gene's germline CDR1 is MDHEN and CDR2 SYDVKM. The J segment lost 7 bases and the V segment lost 5 bases, leaving 9 bases of the junction unmatched. CDR3 length: 14 residues.

DNA for the CDR3: TGTGCCAGTACCCAAGGGACAGCTGGAAACACCATATATTTT. Residues: CASTQGTAGNTIYF. V and J are TRBV19 and TRBJ1-3; TRBD1 agrees at 7 bases. With V trimmed by 7 bases and J by 2 bases, 5 bases remained unmatched. CDR1 is LNHDA, CDR2 SQIVND, per germline (reference sequence). CDR3 length: 14 amino acids.

The rearrangement links TRBV10-3 to TRBJ1-3, with 9 bases that match TRBD1. Trimming at V came to 10 bases and at J to 8 bases, leaving 6 bases not matched to a gene. Germline V gene lookup returns CDR1 ENHRY and CDR2 SYGVKD. CDR3 length: 12 residues. The CDR3 is CATRTGEYTIYF. The CDR3 DNA is TGTGCCACCCGGACAGGGGAGTACACCATATATTTT.

The genes are TRBV28 and TRBJ2-1; 9 nucleotides line up with TRBD2. The germline gives CDR1 MDHEN, CDR2 SYDVKM. The CDR3 sequence is 12 residues long. V lost 7 bases to trimming and J lost 15 bases; unmatched junction nucleotides: 10. The CDR3 region has the DNA TGTGCCAGCAATACTCCAGGACTAGCGACGTTCTTC. As protein: CASNTPGLATFF.